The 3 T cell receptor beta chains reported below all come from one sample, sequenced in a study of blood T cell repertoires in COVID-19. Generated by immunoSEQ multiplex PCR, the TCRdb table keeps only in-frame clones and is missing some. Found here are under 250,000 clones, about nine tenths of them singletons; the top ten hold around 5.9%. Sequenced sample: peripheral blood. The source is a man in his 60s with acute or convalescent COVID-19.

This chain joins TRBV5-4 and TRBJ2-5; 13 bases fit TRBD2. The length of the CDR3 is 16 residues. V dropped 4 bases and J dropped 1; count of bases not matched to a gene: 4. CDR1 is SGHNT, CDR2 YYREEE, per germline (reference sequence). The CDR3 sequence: CASSPGLAGIQETQYF. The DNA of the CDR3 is TGTGCCAGCAGCCCGGGACTAGCGGGAATCCAAGAGACCCAGTACTTC.

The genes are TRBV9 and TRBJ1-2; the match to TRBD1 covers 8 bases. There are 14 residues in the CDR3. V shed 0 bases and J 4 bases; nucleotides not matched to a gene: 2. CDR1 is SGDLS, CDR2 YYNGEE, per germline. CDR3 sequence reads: CASSVGTGTYGYTF. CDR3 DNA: TGTGCCAGCAGCGTAGGGACAGGGACCTATGGCTACACCTTC.

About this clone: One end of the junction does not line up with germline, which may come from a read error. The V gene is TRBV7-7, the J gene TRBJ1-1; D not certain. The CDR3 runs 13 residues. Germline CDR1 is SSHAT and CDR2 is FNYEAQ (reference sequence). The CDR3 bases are TGTGCTAGCAGCTTCGACACGAACACTGAAGCTTTCTTT. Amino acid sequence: CASSFDTNTEAFF.